What follows are 32 T cell receptor beta chains derived from one specimen sequenced in a study of T cells in women clearing cervical HPV infection. The repertoire was sequenced with immunoSEQ multiplex PCR; TCRdb's copy has only in-frame clones and lacks some. The sample includes about 30,000 clones. Sequenced material: blood buffy coat. These receptors all come from a woman between 18 and 70 years old with a cervical HPV16 infection that either progressed to CIN3+ or cleared (not recorded which).

Worth noting for this clone: The CDR3 extends 3 residues past the end of the read, so its final part is completed from the germline J gene. This chain connects TRBV18 to TRBJ2-7, with D maybe TRBD1 (6 bases). The germline gives CDR1 KGHSH, CDR2 LQKENI. CDR3 length: 13 amino acids. The V end was cut by 4 bases, the J end by 5 bases, with 12 bases between. The CDR3 protein is CASSRSQGHEQYF. CDR3 bases read: TGTGCCAGCTCACGGAGTCAGGGGCACGAG.

Regarding this clone: The CDR3 goes on 3 residues after the read ends, and that part is filled in from the germline J gene. The gene calls are TRBV10-3 and TRBJ2-2, with D unresolved. Trimming removed 7 bases at V and 5 bases at J, with 5 bases between. The CDR3 runs to 11 residues. Germline values: CDR1 ENHRY, CDR2 SYGVKD. CDR3 amino acids: CAITTTGELFF. CDR3 DNA, as far as it was read: TGTGCCATCACGACAACCGGGGAG.

To note about this clone: The CDR3 extends 3 residues past the end of the read, so its final part is completed from the germline J gene. The chain links TRBV20-1 to TRBJ1-2; 7 nucleotides agree with TRBD1. Germline V CDR1 and CDR2: DFQATT, SNEGSKA (reference sequence). The CDR3 is 13 residues long. CDR3 DNA, as far as it was read: TGCAGTGCTAGAGGCCAAGACAGGGAAGGC. Translation: CSARGQDREG. The whole CDR3 protein is CSARGQDREGYTF.

Note on this clone: The sequence runs out 3 residues before the end of the CDR3; the remainder is reconstructed from the germline J gene. The gene calls are TRBV2 and TRBJ2-3; D gene unclear. The germline V gene encodes CDR1 SNHLY and CDR2 FYNNEI. The CDR3 length is 14 residues. Trimming removed 9 bases at V and 6 bases at J, with 19 bases between. CDR3 protein: CASRVNSIPDTQYF. The sequenced part of the CDR3 DNA is TGTGCCAGTCGGGTTAATTCTATACCGGATACG.

Concerning this clone itself: The read falls 3 residues short of the CDR3 end, and the missing part is taken from the germline J gene. The chain recombines TRBV29-1 with TRBJ2-5; a possible D gene is TRBD2 (5 bases). Trimming removed 0 bases at V and 0 bases at J, with 17 bases between. CDR1 is SQVTM and CDR2 is ANQGSEA in the germline V gene. The CDR3 consists of 17 residues. CDR3 in amino acids: CSVEDTGSYGYQETQYF. The CDR3 DNA, read in part, is TGCAGCGTTGAAGATACGGGGTCCTATGGGTACCAAGAGACC.

The covered CDR3 bases are TGTGCCAGTAGTGGACAGGGGGAG. It yields the protein CASSGQGE. The complete CDR3 reads CASSGQGELFF. J is TRBJ2-2 and V is TRBV19; D may be TRBD1 (6 bases). The read gets to within 3 residues of the CDR3 end, and the germline J gene fills in the rest. The CDR3 contains 11 residues. The germline V gene encodes CDR1 LNHDA and CDR2 SQIVND (reference sequence). V lost 5 bases to trimming and J lost 8 bases, with 6 bases between them.

Concerning this clone: With the read ending 3 residues before the CDR3 end, the germline J gene is used to fill in that end. This chain links TRBV2 with TRBJ1-6; TRBD1 matches at 11 bases. Germline CDR1 SNHLY, CDR2 FYNNEI. V dropped 7 bases and J dropped 9; count of bases not matched to a gene: 8. The CDR3 is made up of 15 amino acids. The covered CDR3 bases are TGTGCCAGCATCCGGGACAGGGGGTTAACTTCACCC. It is translated as CASIRDRGLTSP. The CDR3 in full is CASIRDRGLTSPLHF. The full variable domain, in which reference TRBV2 and TRBJ1-6 provide the parts outside the CDR3, is EPEVTQTPSHQVTQMGQEVILRCVPISNHLYFYWYRQILGQKVEFLVSFYNNEISEKSEIFDDQFSVERPDGSNFTLKIRSTKLEDSAMYFCASIRDRGLTSPLHFGNGTRLTVT.

As regards this clone: The CDR3 goes on 3 residues after the read ends, and that part is filled in from the germline J gene. The J gene is TRBJ2-2, the V gene TRBV5-1; 11 nucleotides agree with TRBD1. With V trimmed by 0 bases and J by 4 bases, 2 bases remained unmatched. Germline CDR1 reads SGHRS; CDR2 reads YFSETQ. This CDR3 region has 16 residues. CDR3 bases read: TGCGCCAGCAGCTTGGCCGGGACAGGGGGCACCGGGGAG. Its protein is CASSLAGTGGTGE. The full CDR3 sequence reads CASSLAGTGGTGELFF.

On this clone: The read falls 3 residues short of the CDR3 end, and the missing part is taken from the germline J gene. Other DNA sequences of this sample code for an identical CDR3. The chain uses TRBV5-1 and TRBJ2-7, with 13 positions matching TRBD2. The CDR3 consists of 15 residues. After removal of 5 bases from V and 2 bases from J, the junction contained 4 bases not matched to a gene. Germline lookup yields CDR1 SGHRS and CDR2 YFSETQ. The CDR3 loop reads CASRSGTSGTYEQYF. The DNA read from the CDR3 is TGCGCCAGCAGATCCGGGACTAGCGGGACCTACGAG.

Comment on this clone: Coverage ceases 3 residues before the CDR3 finishes, and the germline J gene fills in the end. The V call is TRBV2, the J call TRBJ1-5, with D perhaps matching TRBD1 (5 bases). This CDR3 is built from 15 residues. V lost 6 bases, J lost 0 bases, and 12 bases lay in between. CDR1 and CDR2 from the germline V gene are SNHLY and FYNNEI. The covered CDR3 bases are TGTGCCAGCAGGGCCCAGGACAATAGCAATCAGCCC. It is translated as CASRAQDNSNQP. In full, the CDR3 reads CASRAQDNSNQPQHF.

On this clone itself: The CDR3 end falls 3 residues outside the read, so it is completed with the germline J gene. The rearrangement links TRBV7-2 to TRBJ1-5, with D unclear. Trimming shortened V by 1 base and J by 6 bases, and 4 bases separated the two germline ends. Germline CDR1 and CDR2: SGHTA and FQGNSA. The CDR3 covers 12 residues. The CDR3 bases that were read are TGTGCCAGCAGCTTAGGAGGTCAGCCC. It specifies CASSLGGQP. The entire CDR3 protein reads CASSLGGQPQHF.

With regard to this clone: The read ends 3 residues early relative to the CDR3; the germline J gene fills the gap. The chain has TRBV5-1 and TRBJ1-2; TRBD1 aligns across 7 bases. CDR1 is SGHRS, CDR2 YFSETQ, per germline. V gave up 2 bases and J gave up 4 bases; unmatched junction bases: 8. The CDR3 runs to 15 residues. CDR3 DNA (partial): TGCGCCAGCAGCTTTAGTTACCAGGGGGTCTATGGC. It translates to CASSFSYQGVYG. The whole CDR3 protein reads CASSFSYQGVYGYTF.

A note on this clone: From the germline J gene comes the end of the CDR3, since the read stops 3 residues before it. The chain couples TRBV7-2 to TRBJ2-5; weak D call: TRBD1 (6 bases). V gave up 5 bases and J gave up 2 bases, with 15 bases separating them. The CDR3 spans 15 residues. Germline V lookup: CDR1 SGHTA, CDR2 FQGNSA. The sequenced part of the CDR3 DNA is TGTGCCAGCAGCCCGGATATCGGACAGCAAGAGACC. It yields the protein CASSPDIGQQET. The CDR3 as a whole reads CASSPDIGQQETQYF. The whole variable domain, remainder taken from reference TRBV7-2 and TRBJ2-5, is GAGVSQSPSNKVTEKGKDVELRCDPISGHTALYWYRQSLGQGLEFLIYFQGNSAPDKSGLPSDRFSAERTGGSVSTLTIQRTQQEDSAVYLCASSPDIGQQETQYFGPGTRLLVL.

CDR3 DNA, as far as it was read: TGTGCCAGCAGCTTGGGCCGGGACAGGACCTACGAG. Protein: CASSLGRDRTYE. In full, the CDR3 is CASSLGRDRTYEQYF. This chain uses TRBV5-6 with TRBJ2-7, with 8 positions matching TRBD1. Read coverage stops 3 residues before the CDR3 terminus; the germline J gene supplies the remainder. The CDR3 extends over 15 amino acids. Germline trimming cut 0 bases from V and 2 bases from J; bases unmatched to any gene: 4. Germline V lookup: CDR1 SGHDT, CDR2 YYEEEE.

Turning to this clone: The read gets to within 3 residues of the CDR3 end, and the germline J gene fills in the rest. This chain links TRBV9 with TRBJ2-2, with 9 bases lining up with TRBD1. The CDR3 length is 14 residues. Trimming removed 3 bases from V and 6 bases from J; junction bases left unmatched: 3. Germline assignment: CDR1 SGDLS and CDR2 YYNGEE. CDR3 bases read: TGTGCCAGCAGCGGTACAGGGGGCGCCGGGGAG. This codes for CASSGTGGAGE. The whole CDR3 protein is CASSGTGGAGELFF.

In the case of this clone: The CDR3 is cut off 3 residues early in the read; its end comes from the germline J gene. This chain uses TRBV7-3 with TRBJ2-3; possible D gene TRBD1, 6 bases. Germline CDR1 reads SGHTA; CDR2 reads FQGTGA. The CDR3 covers 13 residues. The sequenced part of the CDR3 DNA is TGTGCCAGCAGCTTAGGGGGCCGGCAGCCG. Translating it yields CASSLGGRQP. The complete CDR3 reads CASSLGGRQPQYF. Drawing the rest from reference TRBV7-3 and TRBJ2-3, the complete variable domain is GAGVSQTPSNKVTEKGKYVELRCDPISGHTALYWYRQSLGQGPEFLIYFQGTGAADDSGLPNDRFFAVRPEGSVSTLKIQRTERGDSAVYLCASSLGGRQPQYFGPGTRLTVL.

With respect to this clone: The read terminates 3 residues ahead of where the CDR3 ends, so the germline J gene completes it. This chain links TRBV19 with TRBJ1-2; D possibly corresponds to TRBD1 (5 bases). V was clipped by 4 bases and J by 1 base, with 19 bases between them. This CDR3 comprises 17 residues. Germline V lookup: CDR1 LNHDA, CDR2 SQIVND (reference sequence). CDR3 DNA, as far as it was read: TGTGCCAGTAGTACCCTTGTTACGACAGCTTTTAACTATGGC. Translated, it gives CASSTLVTTAFNYG. The whole CDR3 sequence reads CASSTLVTTAFNYGYTF.

As for this clone: The read gets to within 3 residues of the CDR3 end, and the germline J gene fills in the rest. This sequence joins TRBV19 and TRBJ1-2; 7 bases line up with TRBD1. The CDR3 is 15 amino acids. V lost 7 bases and J lost 1; bases outside the gene matches: 9. Germline assignment: CDR1 LNHDA and CDR2 SQIVND (reference sequence). Here the CDR3 reads CASTRQGEDNYGYTF. The CDR3 DNA, read in part, is TGTGCCAGTACCCGACAGGGAGAGGATAACTATGGC.

Turning to this clone: Read coverage stops 3 residues before the CDR3 terminus; the germline J gene supplies the remainder. This chain joins TRBV20-1 and TRBJ2-2, with D tentatively TRBD2 (6 bases). The CDR3 covers 13 residues. Germline CDR1 reads DFQATT; CDR2 reads SNEGSKA (reference sequence). The V end lost 6 bases, the J end lost 4 bases, and 12 bases lay between the germline ends. The sequenced CDR3 bases are TGCAGTGCCAGTGCGGGGCGCACCGGGGAG. It yields the protein CSASAGRTGE. The whole CDR3 protein reads CSASAGRTGELFF.

Concerning this clone: The read is 3 residues too short to cover the CDR3 end, so that end is filled in from the germline J gene. The J gene is TRBJ2-1, the V gene TRBV7-3; 12 bases map to TRBD2. The CDR3 runs to 15 residues. Germline CDR1 is SGHTA and CDR2 is FQGTGA. V trimming: 5 bases; J trimming: 9 bases; junction bases outside the gene matches: 8. The CDR3: CASSPRTSGKGEQFF. CDR3 DNA, as far as it was read: TGTGCCAGCAGCCCCCGGACTAGCGGGAAAGGTGAG.

On this clone: The CDR3 end is not reached by the read, which stops 3 residues before it; the germline J gene fills it in. The rearrangement joins TRBV20-1 to TRBJ1-2, with TRBD1 matching 8 bases. V was pared by 1 base and J by 2 bases, with 12 bases of the junction left unmatched. The CDR3 consists of 17 residues. Germline CDR1 reads DFQATT; CDR2 reads SNEGSKA (reference sequence). The CDR3 reads CSARAGQGAGANYGYTF. CDR3 DNA, as far as it was read: TGCAGTGCTAGAGCCGGGCAGGGGGCGGGGGCGAACTATGGC.

To note about this clone: The read comes to an end 3 residues before the CDR3 does, leaving the germline J gene to fill in the end. V usage is TRBV19 and J usage is TRBJ1-2; the match to TRBD1 covers 7 bases. CDR3 length: 14 residues. Trimming took 5 bases from V and 0 from J; bases not matched to a gene: 3. CDR1 is LNHDA and CDR2 is SQIVND in the germline V gene (reference sequence). The DNA read from the CDR3 is TGTGCCAGTAGTTTTCAGGGGGCTAACTATGGC. Its translation: CASSFQGANYG. The complete CDR3 protein is CASSFQGANYGYTF.

Comment on this clone: Read sequence stops 3 residues before the CDR3 end, and the germline J gene provides the missing end. This sequence joins TRBV18 and TRBJ2-1; TRBD2 agrees at 11 bases. V lost 2 bases, J lost 6 bases, and 12 bases stayed unmatched. From germline, CDR1 is KGHSH and CDR2 LQKENI. The CDR3 covers 18 residues. CDR3 amino acids: CASSPLILRTSGSNEQFF. The covered CDR3 bases are TGTGCCAGCTCACCATTGATTCTACGTACTAGCGGGAGCAATGAG.

Points on this clone: The sequenced fragment ends 3 residues before the CDR3 boundary, so the rest is inferred from the germline J gene. V is TRBV7-9 and J is TRBJ1-1; 7 nucleotides line up with TRBD1. Germline assignment: CDR1 SEHNR and CDR2 FQNEAQ (reference sequence). The CDR3 runs to 15 residues. The V gene end was trimmed by 4 bases and the J gene end by 1 base; junction bases not matched to a gene: 6. The covered CDR3 bases are TGTGCCAGCAGCTACGCCGGGACAGCGAACACTGAA. Translating gives CASSYAGTANTE. The whole CDR3 is CASSYAGTANTEAFF.

Comment on this clone: The observed sequence ends 3 residues before the CDR3 terminus, with the missing tail filled in from the germline J gene. The genes are TRBV19 and TRBJ2-3, with a weak D call TRBD1 (5 bases). In germline, CDR1 is LNHDA, CDR2 SQIVND (reference sequence). CDR3 length: 15 residues. The CDR3 spells CATQTVRGYQETQYF. The covered CDR3 bases are TGTGCCACCCAGACAGTAAGGGGCTATCAGGAGACG.

As regards this clone: The read terminates 3 residues before the CDR3 end, so the remaining end is supplied by the germline J gene. The rearrangement joins TRBV16 to TRBJ1-2, with D maybe TRBD1 (6 bases). Germline V gene sequence: CDR1 KGHSY, CDR2 FQNENV. The CDR3 is 14 amino acids. The V and J ends lost 4 bases and 4 bases respectively, with 13 bases between them. CDR3 region: CASSPSRGVYGYTF. The sequenced part of the CDR3 DNA is TGTGCCAGCAGCCCGTCCAGGGGCGTCTATGGC.

About this clone itself: The read terminates 3 residues ahead of where the CDR3 ends, so the germline J gene completes it. V is TRBV5-1 and J is TRBJ2-7; the match to TRBD2 covers 10 bases. V dropped 5 bases and J dropped 6; count of bases not matched to a gene: 8. This CDR3 has 14 residues. Germline V gene sequence: CDR1 SGHRS, CDR2 YFSETQ. This CDR3 reads CASREGLAGAEQYF. The sequenced part of the CDR3 DNA is TGCGCCAGCAGGGAAGGGCTAGCGGGAGCCGAG.

To note about this clone: The CDR3 end falls 3 residues outside the read, so it is completed with the germline J gene. The chain couples TRBV7-2 to TRBJ2-1, with 12 bases identical to TRBD2. Germline V CDR1 and CDR2: SGHTA, FQGNSA. V lost 2 bases, J lost 9 bases, and 2 bases stayed unmatched. CDR3 length: 14 residues. This CDR3 reads CASSLLAGGGEQFF. CDR3 DNA, as far as it was read: TGTGCCAGCAGCTTACTAGCGGGAGGGGGTGAG.

Comment on this clone: The observed sequence ends 3 residues before the CDR3 terminus, with the missing tail filled in from the germline J gene. The chain joins TRBV7-9 to TRBJ2-2; D not certain. CDR3 length: 15 amino acids. Trimming cost V 2 bases and J 1 base, with 8 bases left between them. Germline assignment: CDR1 SEHNR and CDR2 FQNEAQ (reference sequence). The sequenced part of the CDR3 DNA is TGTGCCAGCAGCTTACGGTCGGGGAACACCGGGGAG. Protein sequence: CASSLRSGNTGE. The CDR3, in full, reads CASSLRSGNTGELFF.

In regard to this clone: Read data end 3 residues before the CDR3 end; the end is taken from the germline J gene. The chain links TRBV12-3 or TRBV12-4 to TRBJ2-7; 9 positions match TRBD1. The CDR3 consists of 14 residues. Germline trimming cut 6 bases from V and 2 bases from J; bases unmatched to any gene: 5. CDR3 DNA (partial): TGTGCCAGCAGGACGGACAGGGGACCCTACGAG. Its translation: CASRTDRGPYE. The full CDR3 reads CASRTDRGPYEQYF.

Comment on this clone: Read data end 3 residues before the CDR3 end; the end is taken from the germline J gene. This chain connects TRBV7-3 to TRBJ2-1, with D possibly being TRBD1 (6 bases). There are 13 residues in the CDR3. Trimming took off 5 bases at V and 9 bases at J, with 14 bases between the two ends. CDR1 and CDR2 (germline): SGHTA, FQGTGA. The CDR3 is CASSAGTGFEQFF. The CDR3 DNA, read in part, is TGTGCCAGCAGCGCCGGCACAGGGTTTGAG.

As regards this clone: The CDR3 end lies 3 residues beyond the end of the read and is filled in from the germline J gene. V usage is TRBV29-1 and J usage is TRBJ1-6, with unresolved D. This CDR3 spans 13 amino acids. Germline V gene lookup returns CDR1 SQVTM and CDR2 ANQGSEA. V dropped 6 bases and J dropped 2 bases, with 8 bases sitting between them. The part of the CDR3 DNA that was read is TGCAGCGTCTCAGGTACCTATAATTCACCC. It encodes CSVSGTYNSP. Given in full, the CDR3 is CSVSGTYNSPLHF. The variable domain in full, with the rest retrieved from reference TRBV29-1 and TRBJ1-6, is SAVISQKPSRDICQRGTSLTIQCQVDSQVTMMFWYRQQPGQSLTLIATANQGSEATYESGFVIDKFPISRPNLTFSTLTVSNMSPEDSSIYLCSVSGTYNSPLHFGNGTRLTVT.